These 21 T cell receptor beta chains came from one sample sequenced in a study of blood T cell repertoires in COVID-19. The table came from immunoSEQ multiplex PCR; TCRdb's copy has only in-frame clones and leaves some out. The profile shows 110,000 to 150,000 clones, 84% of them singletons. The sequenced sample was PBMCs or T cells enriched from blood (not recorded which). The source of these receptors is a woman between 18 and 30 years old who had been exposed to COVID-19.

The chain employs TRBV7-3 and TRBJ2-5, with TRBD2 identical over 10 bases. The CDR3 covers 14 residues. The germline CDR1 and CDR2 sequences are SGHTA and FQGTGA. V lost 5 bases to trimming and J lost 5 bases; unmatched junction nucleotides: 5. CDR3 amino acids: CASSVAGGGETQYF. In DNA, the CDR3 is TGTGCCAGCAGCGTAGCGGGAGGAGGGGAGACCCAGTACTTC.

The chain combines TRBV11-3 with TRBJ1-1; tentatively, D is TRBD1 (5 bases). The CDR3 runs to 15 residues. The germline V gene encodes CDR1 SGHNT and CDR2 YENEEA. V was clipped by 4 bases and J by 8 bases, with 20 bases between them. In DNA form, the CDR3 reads TGTGCCAGCAGCTCACACTACAGCGATCAGGGAGAAGCTTTCTTT. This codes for CASSSHYSDQGEAFF.

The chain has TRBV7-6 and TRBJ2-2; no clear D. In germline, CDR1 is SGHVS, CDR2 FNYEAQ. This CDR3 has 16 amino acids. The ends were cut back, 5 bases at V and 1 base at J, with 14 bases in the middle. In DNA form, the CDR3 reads TGTGCCAGCAGCCCACTGGCTCAGGAGAACACCGGGGAGCTGTTTTTT. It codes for CASSPLAQENTGELFF.

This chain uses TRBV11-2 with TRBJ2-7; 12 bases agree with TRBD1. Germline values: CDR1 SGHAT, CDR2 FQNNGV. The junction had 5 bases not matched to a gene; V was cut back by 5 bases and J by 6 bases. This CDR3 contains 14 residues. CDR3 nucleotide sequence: TGTGCCAGCAGCCCCGGGACAGGGGGCGCCGAGCAGTACTTC. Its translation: CASSPGTGGAEQYF.

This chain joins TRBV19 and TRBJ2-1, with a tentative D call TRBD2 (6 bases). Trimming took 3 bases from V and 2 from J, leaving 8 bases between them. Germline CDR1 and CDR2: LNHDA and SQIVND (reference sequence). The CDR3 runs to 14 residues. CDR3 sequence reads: CASSIRGTYNEQFF. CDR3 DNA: TGTGCCAGTAGTATCCGGGGGACCTACAATGAGCAGTTCTTC.

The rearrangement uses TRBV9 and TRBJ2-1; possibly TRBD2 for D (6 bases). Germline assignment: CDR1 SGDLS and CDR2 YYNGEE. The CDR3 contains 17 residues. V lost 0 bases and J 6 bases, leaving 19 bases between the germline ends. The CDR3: CASSVVPAGSGGNEQFF. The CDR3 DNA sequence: TGTGCCAGCAGCGTAGTTCCCGCCGGGAGTGGGGGCAATGAGCAGTTCTTC.

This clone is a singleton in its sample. CDR3 region: CASAPRDRPYNEQFF. In DNA, the CDR3 is TGTGCCAGCGCACCCCGGGACAGGCCCTACAATGAGCAGTTCTTC. The rearrangement links TRBV27 to TRBJ2-1, with TRBD1 matching over 8 bases. Germline assignment: CDR1 MNHEY and CDR2 SMNVEV (reference sequence). The CDR3 contains 15 residues. Trimming removed 8 bases from V and 2 bases from J; junction bases left unmatched: 8.

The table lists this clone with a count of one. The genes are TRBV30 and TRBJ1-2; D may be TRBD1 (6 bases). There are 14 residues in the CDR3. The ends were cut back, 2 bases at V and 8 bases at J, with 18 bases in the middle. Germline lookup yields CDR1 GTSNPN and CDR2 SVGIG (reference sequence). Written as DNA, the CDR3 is TGTGCCTGGAGTAATGGTTTGGGGGCAGGGGGCTACACCTTC. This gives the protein CAWSNGLGAGGYTF.

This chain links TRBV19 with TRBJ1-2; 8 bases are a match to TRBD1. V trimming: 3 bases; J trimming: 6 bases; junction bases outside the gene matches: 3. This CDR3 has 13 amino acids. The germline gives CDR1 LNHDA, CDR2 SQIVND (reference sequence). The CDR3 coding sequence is TGTGCCAGTAGTATTATGACAGGGGATGGCTACACCTTC. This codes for CASSIMTGDGYTF.

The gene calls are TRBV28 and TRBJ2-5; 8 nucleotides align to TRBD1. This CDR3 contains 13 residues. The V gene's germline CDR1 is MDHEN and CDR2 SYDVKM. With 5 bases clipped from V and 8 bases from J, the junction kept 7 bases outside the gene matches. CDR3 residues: CASSDRGMDTQYF. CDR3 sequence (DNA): TGTGCCAGCAGTGACAGGGGTATGGACACCCAGTACTTC.

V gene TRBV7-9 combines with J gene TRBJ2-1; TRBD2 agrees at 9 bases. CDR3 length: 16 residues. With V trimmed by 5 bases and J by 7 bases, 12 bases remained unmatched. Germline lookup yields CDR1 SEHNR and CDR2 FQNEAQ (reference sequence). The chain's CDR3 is CASSLSQREDGNEQFF. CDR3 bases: TGTGCCAGCAGCCTTTCTCAGCGGGAGGATGGGAATGAGCAGTTCTTC.

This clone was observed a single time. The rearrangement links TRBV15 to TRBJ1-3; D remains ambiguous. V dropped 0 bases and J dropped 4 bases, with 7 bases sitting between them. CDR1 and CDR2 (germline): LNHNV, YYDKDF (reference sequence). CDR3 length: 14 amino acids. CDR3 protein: CATSRDRWGNTIYF. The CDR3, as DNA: TGTGCCACCAGCAGAGACAGGTGGGGAAACACCATATATTTT.

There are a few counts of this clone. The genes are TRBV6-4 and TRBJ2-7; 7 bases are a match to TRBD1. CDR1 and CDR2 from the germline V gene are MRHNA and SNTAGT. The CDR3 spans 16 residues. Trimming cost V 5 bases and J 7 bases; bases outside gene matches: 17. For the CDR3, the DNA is TGTGCCAGCAGTACCGGGGACAGAACGCCCCGAGGGGAGCAGTACTTC. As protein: CASSTGDRTPRGEQYF.

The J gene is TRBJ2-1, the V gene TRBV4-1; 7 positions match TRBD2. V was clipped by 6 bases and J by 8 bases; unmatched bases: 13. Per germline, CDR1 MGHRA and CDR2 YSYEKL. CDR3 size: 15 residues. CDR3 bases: TGCGCCAGCAGGGTGGTAGGGAGGGGCTTCCATGAGCAGTTCTTC. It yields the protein CASRVVGRGFHEQFF.

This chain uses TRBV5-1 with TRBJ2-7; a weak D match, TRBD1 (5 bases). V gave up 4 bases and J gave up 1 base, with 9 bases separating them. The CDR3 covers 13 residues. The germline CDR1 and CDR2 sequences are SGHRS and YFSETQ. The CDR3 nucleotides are TGCGCCAGCAGCCAGAGACAGTCCTACGAGCAGTACTTC. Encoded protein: CASSQRQSYEQYF.

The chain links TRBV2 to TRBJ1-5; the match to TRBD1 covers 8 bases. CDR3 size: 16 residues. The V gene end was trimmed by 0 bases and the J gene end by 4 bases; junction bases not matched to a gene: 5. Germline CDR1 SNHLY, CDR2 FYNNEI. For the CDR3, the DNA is TGTGCCAGCAGTGAAGCGGGCCAGGGGGCAAATCAGCCCCAGCATTTT. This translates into CASSEAGQGANQPQHF.

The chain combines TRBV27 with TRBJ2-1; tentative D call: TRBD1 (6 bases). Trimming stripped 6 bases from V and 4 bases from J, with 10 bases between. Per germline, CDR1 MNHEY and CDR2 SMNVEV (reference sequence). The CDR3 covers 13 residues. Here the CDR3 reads CASSSGQYNEQFF. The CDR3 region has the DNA TGTGCCAGCAGCTCCGGACAGTACAATGAGCAGTTCTTC.

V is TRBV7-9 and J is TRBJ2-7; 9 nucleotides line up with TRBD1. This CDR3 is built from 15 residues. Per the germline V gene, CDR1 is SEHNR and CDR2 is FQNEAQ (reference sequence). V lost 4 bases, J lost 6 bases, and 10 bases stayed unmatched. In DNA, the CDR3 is TGTGCCAGCAGCTCCGCCCGTAGACAGGGGGGCGAGCAGTACTTC. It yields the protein CASSSARRQGGEQYF.

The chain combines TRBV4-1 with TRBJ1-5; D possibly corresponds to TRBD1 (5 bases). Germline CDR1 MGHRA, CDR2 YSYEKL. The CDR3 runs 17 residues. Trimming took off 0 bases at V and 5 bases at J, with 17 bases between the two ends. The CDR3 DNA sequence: TGCGCCAGCAGCCAAGATCTTGAGAACAGGCAGGATCAGCCCCAGCATTTT. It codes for CASSQDLENRQDQPQHF.

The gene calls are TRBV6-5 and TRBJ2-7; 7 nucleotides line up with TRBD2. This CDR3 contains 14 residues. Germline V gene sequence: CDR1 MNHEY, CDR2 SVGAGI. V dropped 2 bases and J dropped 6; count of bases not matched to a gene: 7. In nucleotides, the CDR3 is TGTGCCAGCAGTTACAGTAGCGGGTCGAGCGAGCAGTACTTC. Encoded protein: CASSYSSGSSEQYF.

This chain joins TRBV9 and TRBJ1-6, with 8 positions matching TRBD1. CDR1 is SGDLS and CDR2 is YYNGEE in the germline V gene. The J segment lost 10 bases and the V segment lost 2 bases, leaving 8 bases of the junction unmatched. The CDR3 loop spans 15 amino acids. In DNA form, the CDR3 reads TGTGCCAGCAGCGTGGAAGTGACAGGGGCCTCACCCCTCCACTTT. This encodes CASSVEVTGASPLHF.